This TCR beta chain was found in a study of blood T cell repertoires in COVID-19. Assay: immunoSEQ multiplex PCR; the TCRdb copy retains only in-frame clones and omits some. Of some 200,000 clones listed, 87% are singletons. The Seattle site enrolled patients during active infection and followed them longitudinally. This CDR3 contains 13 residues. V was shortened by 6 bases and J by 8 bases, with 16 bases between the two germline ends. The germline V gene encodes CDR1 MDHEN and CDR2 SYDVKM. The chain employs TRBV28 and TRBJ1-2; D remains unclear. The clonotype originates from a woman aged 70 to 79 with COVID-19, enrolled during active disease. Source material: peripheral blood. CDR3 in amino acids: CASRPDVREGYTF. CDR3 nucleotide sequence: TGTGCCAGCAGGCCGGACGTACGGGAAGGCTACACCTTC.